This T cell receptor beta chain was identified in a study of blood T cell repertoires in COVID-19. The overall study: From T cells, B-cell-depleted T cells, or PBMCs came the material, which was cDNA or gDNA.

TCRdb keeps only in-frame clones here, not all; method: immunoSEQ multiplex PCR. In the table there are roughly 50,000 clones, roughly four fifths of which are singletons. The CDR3 length is 11 residues. V lost 6 bases and J lost 5, with 10 bases in between. CDR1 is DFQATT and CDR2 is SNEGSKA in the germline V gene (reference sequence). The source is a woman in her sixties or seventies with acute or convalescent COVID-19. Sequences were obtained from peripheral blood. The chain joins TRBV20-1 to TRBJ2-5, with D uncertain. CDR3 sequence: CSASRRETQYF. CDR3 DNA sequence: TGCAGTGCCAGCCGGCGGGAGACCCAGTACTTC.